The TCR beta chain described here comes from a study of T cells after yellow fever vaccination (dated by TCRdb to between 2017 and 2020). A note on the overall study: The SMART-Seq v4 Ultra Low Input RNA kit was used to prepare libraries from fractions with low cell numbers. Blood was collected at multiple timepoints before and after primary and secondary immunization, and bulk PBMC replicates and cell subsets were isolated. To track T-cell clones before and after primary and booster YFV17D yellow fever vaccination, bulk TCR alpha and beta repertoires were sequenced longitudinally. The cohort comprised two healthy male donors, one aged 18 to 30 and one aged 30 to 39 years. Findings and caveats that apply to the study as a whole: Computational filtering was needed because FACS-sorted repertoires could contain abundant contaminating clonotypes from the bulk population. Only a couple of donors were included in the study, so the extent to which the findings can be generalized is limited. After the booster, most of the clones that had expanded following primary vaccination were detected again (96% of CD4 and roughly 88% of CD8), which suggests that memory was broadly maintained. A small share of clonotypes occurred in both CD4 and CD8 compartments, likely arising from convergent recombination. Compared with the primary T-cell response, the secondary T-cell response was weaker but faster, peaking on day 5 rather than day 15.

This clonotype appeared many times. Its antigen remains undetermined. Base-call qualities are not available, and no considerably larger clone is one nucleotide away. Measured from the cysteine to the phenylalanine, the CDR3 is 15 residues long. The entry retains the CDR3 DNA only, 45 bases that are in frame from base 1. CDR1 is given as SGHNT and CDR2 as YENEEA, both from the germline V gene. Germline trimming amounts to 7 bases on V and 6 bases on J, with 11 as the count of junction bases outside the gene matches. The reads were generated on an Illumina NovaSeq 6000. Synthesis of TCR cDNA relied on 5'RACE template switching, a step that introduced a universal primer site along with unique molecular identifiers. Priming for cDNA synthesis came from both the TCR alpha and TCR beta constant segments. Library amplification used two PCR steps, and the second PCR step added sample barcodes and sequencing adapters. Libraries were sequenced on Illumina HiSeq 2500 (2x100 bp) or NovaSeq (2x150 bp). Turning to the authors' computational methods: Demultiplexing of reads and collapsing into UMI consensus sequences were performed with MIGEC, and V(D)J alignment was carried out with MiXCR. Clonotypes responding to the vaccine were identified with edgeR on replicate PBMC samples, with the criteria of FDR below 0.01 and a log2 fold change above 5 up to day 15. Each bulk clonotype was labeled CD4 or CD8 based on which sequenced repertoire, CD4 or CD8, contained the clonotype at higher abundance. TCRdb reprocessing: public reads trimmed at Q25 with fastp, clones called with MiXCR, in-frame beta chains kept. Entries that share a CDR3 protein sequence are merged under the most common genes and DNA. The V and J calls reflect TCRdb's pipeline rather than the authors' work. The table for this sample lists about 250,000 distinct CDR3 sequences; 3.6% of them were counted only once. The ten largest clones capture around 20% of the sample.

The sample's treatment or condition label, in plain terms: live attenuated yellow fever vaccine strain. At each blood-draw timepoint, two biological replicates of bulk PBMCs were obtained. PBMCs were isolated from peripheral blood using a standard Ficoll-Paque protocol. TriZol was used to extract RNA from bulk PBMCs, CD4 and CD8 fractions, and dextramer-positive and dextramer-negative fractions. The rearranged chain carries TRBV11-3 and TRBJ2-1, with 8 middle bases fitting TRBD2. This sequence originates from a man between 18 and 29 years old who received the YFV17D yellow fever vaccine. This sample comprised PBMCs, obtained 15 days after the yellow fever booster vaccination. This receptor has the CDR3 CASKLGGAFGNEQFF. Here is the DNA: TGTGCCAGCAAGCTCGGGGGGGCCTTCGGCAATGAGCAGTTCTTC.